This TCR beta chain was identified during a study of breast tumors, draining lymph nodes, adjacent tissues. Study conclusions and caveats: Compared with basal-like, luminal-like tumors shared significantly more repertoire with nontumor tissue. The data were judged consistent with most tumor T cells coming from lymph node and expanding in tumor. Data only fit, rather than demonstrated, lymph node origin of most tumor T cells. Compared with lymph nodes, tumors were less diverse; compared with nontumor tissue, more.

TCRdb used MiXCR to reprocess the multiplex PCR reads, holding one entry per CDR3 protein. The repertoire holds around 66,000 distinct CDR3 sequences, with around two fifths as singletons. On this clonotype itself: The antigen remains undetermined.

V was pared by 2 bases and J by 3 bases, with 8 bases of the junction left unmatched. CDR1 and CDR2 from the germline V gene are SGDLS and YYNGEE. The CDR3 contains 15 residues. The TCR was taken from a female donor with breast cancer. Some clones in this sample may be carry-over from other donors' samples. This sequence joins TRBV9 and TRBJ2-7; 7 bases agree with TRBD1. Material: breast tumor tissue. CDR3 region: CASSVGTASNYEQYF. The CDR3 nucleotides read TGTGCCAGCAGCGTTGGGACAGCAAGTAACTACGAGCAGTACTTC. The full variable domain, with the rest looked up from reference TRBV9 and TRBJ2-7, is DSGVTQTPKHLITATGQRVTLRCSPRSGDLSVYWYQQSLDQGLQFLIQYYNGEERAKGNILERFSAQQFPDLHSELNLSSLELGDSALYFCASSVGTASNYEQYFGPGTRLTVT.